A selection of T cell receptor beta chains follows, all from one sample in a study of identical twins. One entry per CDR3 protein, called by TCRdb with MiXCR from the 5' RACE reads. The data show hundreds of thousands of distinct CDR3 sequences, 21% seen once. This sample was also put to use in a study of T cells expressing NK-cell markers.

Sequencing used PBMCs. The receptors originated from a woman aged 18 to 35 in good health. CDR3s leave out the opening cysteine and the closing phenylalanine or tryptophan. The D gene is left open where the match is weak.

J gene: TRBJ1-6
D gene: .
V gene: TRBV4-3
CDR3 protein: ASSQGTANNSPLH

J gene: TRBJ2-5
D gene: .
V gene: TRBV6-5
CDR3 protein: ASSYSPRQETQY

J gene: TRBJ2-3
D gene: TRBD1
V gene: TRBV7-8
CDR3 protein: ASSSITRDRGD

J gene: TRBJ2-2
D gene: .
V gene: TRBV20-1
CDR3 protein: SVGAGNTGELF

J gene: TRBJ2-1
D gene: .
V gene: TRBV6-1
CDR3 protein: ASSDRAGQGEQF

J gene: TRBJ2-5
D gene: .
V gene: TRBV5-1
CDR3 protein: ASSPRDGQETQN

J gene: TRBJ2-7
D gene: TRBD1
V gene: TRBV9
CDR3 protein: ASSSWTGSSYEQY

J gene: TRBJ1-2
D gene: .
V gene: TRBV10-3
CDR3 protein: AISGVGVGLTNYGYT

J gene: TRBJ2-7
D gene: TRBD2
V gene: TRBV20-1
CDR3 protein: SAGVAGPPYEQY

J gene: TRBJ2-1
D gene: TRBD2
V gene: TRBV6-2/TRBV6-3
CDR3 protein: ASSYSGLAGRNEQF

J gene: TRBJ2-1
D gene: TRBD2
V gene: TRBV20-1
CDR3 protein: SASSSGKYNEQF

J gene: TRBJ2-7
D gene: TRBD2
V gene: TRBV7-2
CDR3 protein: ASSYRTSDYEQY

J gene: TRBJ2-1
D gene: .
V gene: TRBV29-1
CDR3 protein: SAFGQGDNEQF

J gene: TRBJ2-1
D gene: .
V gene: TRBV29-1
CDR3 protein: SVEDLGGSSYNEQF

J gene: TRBJ2-1
D gene: TRBD2
V gene: TRBV2
CDR3 protein: ASSEPRGTSGRSWNEQF

J gene: TRBJ2-7
D gene: TRBD1
V gene: TRBV15
CDR3 protein: ATSRDRGSSYEQY

J gene: TRBJ2-3
D gene: .
V gene: TRBV24-1
CDR3 protein: ATSAAATDTQY

J gene: TRBJ2-3
D gene: .
V gene: TRBV27
CDR3 protein: ASSLIGEDTQY

J gene: TRBJ1-5
D gene: .
V gene: TRBV6-6
CDR3 protein: ASSYGIGQPQH

J gene: TRBJ1-2
D gene: TRBD1
V gene: TRBV20-1
CDR3 protein: SARDDRDYGYT

J gene: TRBJ2-3
D gene: .
V gene: TRBV20-1
CDR3 protein: SAREADTDTQY

J gene: TRBJ2-2
D gene: .
V gene: TRBV28
CDR3 protein: ASSWKAGELF

J gene: TRBJ1-2
D gene: .
V gene: TRBV20-1
CDR3 protein: SAREQVVGGYT

J gene: TRBJ1-5
D gene: .
V gene: TRBV12-3/TRBV12-4
CDR3 protein: ASRDSTGPQH

J gene: TRBJ2-1
D gene: TRBD2
V gene: TRBV20-1
CDR3 protein: SAAHPSGGALGEQF

J gene: TRBJ2-7
D gene: .
V gene: TRBV29-1
CDR3 protein: SVESAYEQY

J gene: TRBJ2-3
D gene: TRBD2
V gene: TRBV20-1
CDR3 protein: SARLAGGIADTQY

J gene: TRBJ1-1
D gene: .
V gene: TRBV15
CDR3 protein: ATSNGRITNTEAF

J gene: TRBJ1-2
D gene: .
V gene: TRBV4-1
CDR3 protein: ASSHPGARFVYGYT

J gene: TRBJ2-5
D gene: TRBD1
V gene: TRBV3-1
CDR3 protein: ASSLFRDSQETQY

J gene: TRBJ2-1
D gene: TRBD2
V gene: TRBV14
CDR3 protein: ASSQVTSEVEQF

J gene: TRBJ2-1
D gene: .
V gene: TRBV20-1
CDR3 protein: SARDMRTSLGEQF

J gene: TRBJ2-2
D gene: .
V gene: TRBV27
CDR3 protein: ASSLRVYTGELF

J gene: TRBJ2-3
D gene: .
V gene: TRBV9
CDR3 protein: ASSVDGGEETDTQY

J gene: TRBJ1-1
D gene: .
V gene: TRBV18
CDR3 protein: ASSLSGTEGTEAF

J gene: TRBJ1-2
D gene: .
V gene: TRBV5-1
CDR3 protein: ASSLGGGRSRYGYT

J gene: TRBJ2-1
D gene: .
V gene: TRBV29-1
CDR3 protein: SVGRDLGEQF

J gene: TRBJ2-1
D gene: TRBD2
V gene: TRBV20-1
CDR3 protein: SARKLAGDEQF

J gene: TRBJ1-1
D gene: .
V gene: TRBV5-6
CDR3 protein: ASSSGPMNTEAF

J gene: TRBJ1-5
D gene: TRBD1
V gene: TRBV9
CDR3 protein: ASSVEGTGTEPQH

J gene: TRBJ2-1
D gene: .
V gene: TRBV20-1
CDR3 protein: SARGPIDYNEQF

J gene: TRBJ2-7
D gene: .
V gene: TRBV13
CDR3 protein: ASSLRRSNRDSHEQY

J gene: TRBJ2-4
D gene: TRBD2
V gene: TRBV12-3/TRBV12-4
CDR3 protein: ASSWTSGWGHIQY

J gene: TRBJ2-7
D gene: TRBD1
V gene: TRBV3-1
CDR3 protein: ASSRRGTGRDEQY

J gene: TRBJ2-1
D gene: .
V gene: TRBV6-5
CDR3 protein: ASSYGTYGGEQF

J gene: TRBJ2-2
D gene: TRBD2
V gene: TRBV5-1
CDR3 protein: ASSLIASGLTGELF

J gene: TRBJ2-3
D gene: TRBD1
V gene: TRBV7-6
CDR3 protein: ASSLVGGQGADTQY

J gene: TRBJ1-2
D gene: TRBD1
V gene: TRBV20-1
CDR3 protein: SARPGTGGNYGYT

J gene: TRBJ2-3
D gene: .
V gene: TRBV20-1
CDR3 protein: SARALFDTQY

J gene: TRBJ2-1
D gene: .
V gene: TRBV20-1
CDR3 protein: SATVAVSYNEQF

J gene: TRBJ2-7
D gene: .
V gene: TRBV20-1
CDR3 protein: SAISFGSPYEQY

J gene: TRBJ2-7
D gene: .
V gene: TRBV7-8
CDR3 protein: ASSVYGRSTIEQY

J gene: TRBJ2-1
D gene: .
V gene: TRBV9
CDR3 protein: ASSARLGASSDEQF